The source of this TCR beta chain is a study of cytomegalovirus exposure and HLA in healthy donors. Study overall: Approximately 180 million T cells yielded more than 90 million unique TCR beta sequences, as an earlier analysis found.

PCR used 60 Vbeta primers and 13 Jbeta primers. The repertoire was sequenced with immunoSEQ multiplex PCR; TCRdb's copy has only in-frame clones and lacks some. Among under 200,000 clones listed, about 70% were seen once. CDR3 size: 16 residues. The germline V gene encodes CDR1 SGHDT and CDR2 YYEEEE. After removal of 4 bases from V and 7 bases from J, the junction contained 11 bases not matched to a gene. Each donor was nominally healthy when sampled (though unrecorded immune exposures were likely). This chain connects TRBV5-6 to TRBJ2-3; 11 nucleotides match TRBD2. The sequence was obtained from a young woman in good health and CMV-seropositive. The sequenced sample consisted of PBMCs. Here the CDR3 reads CASSHRTSGSWYTQYF. The CDR3 nucleotides are TGTGCCAGCAGCCATAGAACTAGCGGGAGCTGGTATACGCAGTATTTT.